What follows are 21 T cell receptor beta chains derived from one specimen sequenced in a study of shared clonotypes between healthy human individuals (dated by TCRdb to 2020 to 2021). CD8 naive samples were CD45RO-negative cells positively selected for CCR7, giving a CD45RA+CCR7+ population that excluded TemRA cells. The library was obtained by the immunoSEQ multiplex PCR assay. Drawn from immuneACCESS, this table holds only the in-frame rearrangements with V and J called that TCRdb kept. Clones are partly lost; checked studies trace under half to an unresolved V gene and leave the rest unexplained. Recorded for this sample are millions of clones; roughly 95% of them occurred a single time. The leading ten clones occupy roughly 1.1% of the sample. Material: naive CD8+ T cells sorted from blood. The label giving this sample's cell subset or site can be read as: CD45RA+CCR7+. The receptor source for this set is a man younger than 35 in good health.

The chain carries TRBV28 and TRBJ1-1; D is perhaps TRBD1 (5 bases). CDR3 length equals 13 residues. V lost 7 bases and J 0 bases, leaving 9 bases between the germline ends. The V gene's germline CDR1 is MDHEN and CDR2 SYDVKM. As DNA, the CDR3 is TGTGCCAGCAAGGCAGGGATGAACACTGAAGCTTTCTTT. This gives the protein CASKAGMNTEAFF.

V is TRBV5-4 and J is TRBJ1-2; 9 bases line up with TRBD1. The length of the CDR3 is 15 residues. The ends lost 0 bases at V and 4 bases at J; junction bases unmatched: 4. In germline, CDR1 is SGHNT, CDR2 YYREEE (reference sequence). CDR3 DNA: TGTGCCAGCAGCTTGGTCCCGGGACAGGGCTATGGCTACACCTTC. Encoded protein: CASSLVPGQGYGYTF.

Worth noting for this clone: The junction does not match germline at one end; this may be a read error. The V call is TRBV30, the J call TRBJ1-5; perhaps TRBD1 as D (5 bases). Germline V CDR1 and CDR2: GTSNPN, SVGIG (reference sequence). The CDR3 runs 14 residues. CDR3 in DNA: TGTGCCTGGAAAATTGGGGGGATCAATCAGCCCCGGCATTTT. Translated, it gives CAWKIGGINQPRHF.

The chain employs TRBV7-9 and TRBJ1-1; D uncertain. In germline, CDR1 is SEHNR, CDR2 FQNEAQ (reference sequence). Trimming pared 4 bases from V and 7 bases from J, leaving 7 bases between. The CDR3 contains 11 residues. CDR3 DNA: TGTGCCAGCAGCTCGACCATTGAAGCTTTCTTT. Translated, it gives CASSSTIEAFF.

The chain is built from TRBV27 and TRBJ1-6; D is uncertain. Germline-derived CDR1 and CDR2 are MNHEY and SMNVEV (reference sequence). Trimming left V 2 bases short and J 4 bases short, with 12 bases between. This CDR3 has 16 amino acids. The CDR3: CASSLTASPYNSPLHF. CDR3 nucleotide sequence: TGTGCCAGCAGTTTAACGGCCTCGCCGTATAATTCACCCCTCCACTTT.

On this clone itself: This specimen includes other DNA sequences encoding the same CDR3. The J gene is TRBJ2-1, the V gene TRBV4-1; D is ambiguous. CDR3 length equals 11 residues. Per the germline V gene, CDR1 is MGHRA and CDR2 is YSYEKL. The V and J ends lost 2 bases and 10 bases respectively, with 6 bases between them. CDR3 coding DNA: TGCGCCAGCAGCCAATTGAACGAGCAGTTCTTC. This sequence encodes CASSQLNEQFF.

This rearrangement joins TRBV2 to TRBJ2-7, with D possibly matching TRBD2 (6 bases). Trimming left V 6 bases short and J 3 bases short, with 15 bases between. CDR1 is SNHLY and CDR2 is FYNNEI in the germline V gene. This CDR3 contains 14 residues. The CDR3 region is CASRVTSSFYEQYF. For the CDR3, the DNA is TGTGCCAGCAGGGTAACTAGCAGTTTCTACGAGCAGTACTTC.

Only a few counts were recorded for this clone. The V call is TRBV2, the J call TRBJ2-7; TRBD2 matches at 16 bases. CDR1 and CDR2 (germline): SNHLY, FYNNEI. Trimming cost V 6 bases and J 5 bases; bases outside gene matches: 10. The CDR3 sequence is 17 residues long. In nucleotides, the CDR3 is TGTGCCAGCAGGTTCGGGACTAGCGGGGGGGCCAGGAACGAGCAGTACTTC. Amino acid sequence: CASRFGTSGGARNEQYF.

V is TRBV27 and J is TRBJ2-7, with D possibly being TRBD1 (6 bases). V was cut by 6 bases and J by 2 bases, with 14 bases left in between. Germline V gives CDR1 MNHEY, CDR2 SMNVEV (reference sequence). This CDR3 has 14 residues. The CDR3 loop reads CASSPTGMTYEQYF. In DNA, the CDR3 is TGTGCCAGCAGCCCCACAGGGATGACCTACGAGCAGTACTTC.

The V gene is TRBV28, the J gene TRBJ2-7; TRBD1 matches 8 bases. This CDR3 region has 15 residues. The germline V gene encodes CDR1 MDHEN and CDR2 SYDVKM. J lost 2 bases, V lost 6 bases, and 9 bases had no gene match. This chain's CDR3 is CASRERQGTTYEQYF. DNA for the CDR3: TGTGCCAGCAGGGAACGACAGGGGACGACCTACGAGCAGTACTTC.

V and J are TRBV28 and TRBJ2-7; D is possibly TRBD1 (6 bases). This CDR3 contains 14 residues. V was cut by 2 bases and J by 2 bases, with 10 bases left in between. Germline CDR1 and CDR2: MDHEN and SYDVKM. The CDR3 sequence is CASSLIQGPYEQYF. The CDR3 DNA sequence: TGTGCCAGCAGTTTAATACAGGGTCCCTACGAGCAGTACTTC. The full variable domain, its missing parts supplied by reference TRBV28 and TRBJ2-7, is DVKVTQSSRYLVKRTGEKVFLECVQDMDHENMFWYRQDPGLGLRLIYFSYDVKMKEKGDIPEGYSVSREKKERFSLILESASTNQTSMYLCASSLIQGPYEQYFGPGTRLTVT.

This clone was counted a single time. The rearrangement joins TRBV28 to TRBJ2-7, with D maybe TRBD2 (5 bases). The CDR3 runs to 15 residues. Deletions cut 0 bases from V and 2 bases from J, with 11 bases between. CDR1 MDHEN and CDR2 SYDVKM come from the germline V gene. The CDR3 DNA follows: TGTGCCAGCAGTTTATGGGGAGACCGGACCTACGAGCAGTACTTC. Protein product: CASSLWGDRTYEQYF.

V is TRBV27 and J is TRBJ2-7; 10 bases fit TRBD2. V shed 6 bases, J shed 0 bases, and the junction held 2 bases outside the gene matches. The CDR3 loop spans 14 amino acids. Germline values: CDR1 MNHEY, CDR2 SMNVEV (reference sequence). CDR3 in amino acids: CASRLAGSSYEQYF. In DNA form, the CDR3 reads TGTGCCAGCAGACTAGCGGGGAGCTCCTACGAGCAGTACTTC.

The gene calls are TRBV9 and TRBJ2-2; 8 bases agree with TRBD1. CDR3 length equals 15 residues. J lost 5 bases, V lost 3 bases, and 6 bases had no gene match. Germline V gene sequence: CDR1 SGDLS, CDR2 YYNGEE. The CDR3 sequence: CASSGDRGPTGELFF. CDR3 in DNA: TGTGCCAGCAGCGGTGACAGGGGACCTACCGGGGAGCTGTTTTTT.

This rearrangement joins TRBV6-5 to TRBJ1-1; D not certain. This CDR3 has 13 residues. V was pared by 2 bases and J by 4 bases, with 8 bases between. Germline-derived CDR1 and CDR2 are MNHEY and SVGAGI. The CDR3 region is CASSYVSATEAFF. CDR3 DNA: TGTGCCAGCAGTTACGTGTCGGCCACTGAAGCTTTCTTT.

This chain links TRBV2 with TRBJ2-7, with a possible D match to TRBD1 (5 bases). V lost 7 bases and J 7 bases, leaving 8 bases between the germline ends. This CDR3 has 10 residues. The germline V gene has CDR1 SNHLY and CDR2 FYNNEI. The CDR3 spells CASTGWEQYF. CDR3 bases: TGTGCCAGCACAGGGTGGGAGCAGTACTTC.

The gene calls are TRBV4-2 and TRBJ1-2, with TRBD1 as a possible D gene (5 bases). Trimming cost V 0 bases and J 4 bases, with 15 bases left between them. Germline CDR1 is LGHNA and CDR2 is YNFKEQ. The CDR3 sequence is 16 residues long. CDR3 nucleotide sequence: TGTGCCAGCAGCCAAGAAGATACAGGCGGTGTCTATGGCTACACCTTC. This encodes CASSQEDTGGVYGYTF.

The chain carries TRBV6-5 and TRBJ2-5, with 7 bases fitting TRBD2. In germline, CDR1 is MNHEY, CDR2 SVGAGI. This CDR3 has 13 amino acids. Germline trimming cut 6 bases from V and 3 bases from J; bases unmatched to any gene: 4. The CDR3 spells CASRNGLEETQYF. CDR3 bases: TGTGCCAGCAGGAACGGACTAGAAGAGACCCAGTACTTC.

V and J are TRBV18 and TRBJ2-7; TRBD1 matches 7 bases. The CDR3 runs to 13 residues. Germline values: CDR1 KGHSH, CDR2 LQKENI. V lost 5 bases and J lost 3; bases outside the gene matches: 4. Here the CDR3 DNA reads TGTGCCAGCTCAGGCCGGGACAGCTACGAGCAGTACTTC. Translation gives CASSGRDSYEQYF.

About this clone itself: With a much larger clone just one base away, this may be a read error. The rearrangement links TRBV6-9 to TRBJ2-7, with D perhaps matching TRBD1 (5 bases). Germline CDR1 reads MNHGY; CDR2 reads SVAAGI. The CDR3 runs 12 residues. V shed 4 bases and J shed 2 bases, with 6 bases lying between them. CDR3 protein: CASSLGAYEQYF. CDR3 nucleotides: TGTGCCAGCAGTTTAGGGGCCTACGAGCAGTACTTC.

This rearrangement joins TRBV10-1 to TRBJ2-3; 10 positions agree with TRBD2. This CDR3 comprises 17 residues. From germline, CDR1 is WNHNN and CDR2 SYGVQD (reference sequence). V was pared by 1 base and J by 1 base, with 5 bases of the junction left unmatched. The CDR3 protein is CASSEWGLAGGTDTQYF. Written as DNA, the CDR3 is TGCGCCAGCAGTGAGTGGGGCCTAGCGGGGGGCACAGATACGCAGTATTTT.